The 8 T cell receptor beta chains in this list originate from one sample, sequenced in a study of control samples from healthy donors and cancer patients. Sequencing was performed with immunoSEQ multiplex PCR; in TCRdb, only in-frame clones are kept and a portion is missing. The data contain some 130,000 clones, more than 90% of them singletons. Source material: blood. These receptors were obtained from a man younger than 30 in good health.

The chain joins TRBV11-3 to TRBJ2-1; D is possibly TRBD2 (7 bases). CDR3 length: 15 amino acids. CDR1 SGHNT and CDR2 YENEEA come from the germline V gene. V shed 4 bases and J shed 4 bases, with 14 bases lying between them. Here the CDR3 reads CASSSEGGAYNEQFF. The CDR3 nucleotides read TGTGCCAGCAGCTCCGAGGGGGGGGCTTACAATGAGCAGTTCTTC.

The CDR3 region is CANRQPGAFF. CDR3 DNA sequence: TGTGCCAACCGACAGCCGGGAGCTTTCTTT. The V call is TRBV25-1, the J call TRBJ1-1; TRBD1 might be the D (5 bases). CDR1 MGHDK and CDR2 SYGVNS come from the germline V gene. This CDR3 spans 10 amino acids. V was pared by 10 bases and J by 10 bases, with 13 bases between.

This clone was seen only once. The chain recombines TRBV15 with TRBJ1-6, with unresolved D. The V end lost 3 bases, the J end lost 7 bases, and 13 bases lay between the germline ends. The CDR3 length is 15 residues. Germline CDR1 and CDR2: LNHNV and YYDKDF (reference sequence). CDR3 loop: CATSRGYPENSPLHF. As DNA, the CDR3 is TGTGCCACCAGCAGGGGGTATCCGGAGAATTCACCCCTCCACTTT.

The V call is TRBV7-9, the J call TRBJ1-4; D gene ambiguous. The V gene lost 2 bases and the J gene lost 0 bases, with 19 bases spanning the gap. The germline gives CDR1 SEHNR, CDR2 FQNEAQ (reference sequence). The CDR3 runs to 19 residues. CDR3 loop: CASSLRGYVSVPTNEKLFF. The CDR3 region has the DNA TGTGCCAGCAGCTTAAGAGGGTATGTCAGTGTCCCAACTAATGAAAAACTGTTTTTT.

V gene TRBV2 combines with J gene TRBJ2-5; no clear D gene. The CDR3 spans 16 residues. Trimming left V 5 bases short and J 2 bases short, with 18 bases between. Germline values: CDR1 SNHLY, CDR2 FYNNEI. The CDR3 DNA is TGTGCCAGCAGTTCGGAGATCGGTTCAGCACAAGAGACCCAGTACTTC. Protein product: CASSSEIGSAQETQYF.

V usage is TRBV30 and J usage is TRBJ2-7; perhaps D is TRBD1 or TRBD2 (6 bases each). Trimming removed 5 bases at V and 5 bases at J, with 16 bases between. Germline lookup yields CDR1 GTSNPN and CDR2 SVGIG (reference sequence). This CDR3 region has 13 residues. The CDR3 loop is CAWVRDWGHEQYF. CDR3 bases: TGTGCCTGGGTTAGGGACTGGGGGCACGAGCAGTACTTC.

This sequence joins TRBV30 and TRBJ1-1; a weak D match, TRBD1 (6 bases). The CDR3 covers 12 residues. Germline values: CDR1 GTSNPN, CDR2 SVGIG (reference sequence). The V and J ends lost 4 bases and 7 bases respectively, with 13 bases between them. The DNA for the CDR3 is TGTGCCTGGATCCGCCGGGACAATGAAGCTTTCTTT. Its translation is CAWIRRDNEAFF. The full variable domain, completed using reference TRBV30 and TRBJ1-1, is SQTIHQWPATLVQPVGSPLSLECTVEGTSNPNLYWYRQAAGRGLQLLFYSVGIGQISSEVPQNLSASRPQDRQFILSSKKLLLSDSGFYLCAWIRRDNEAFFGQGTRLTVV.

This chain connects TRBV5-4 to TRBJ2-5; the match to TRBD2 covers 13 bases. The junction had 2 bases not matched to a gene; V was cut back by 4 bases and J by 2 bases. Germline V gene lookup returns CDR1 SGHNT and CDR2 YYREEE (reference sequence). This CDR3 spans 15 amino acids. CDR3 in amino acids: CASSRTSGGQETQYF. CDR3 DNA: TGTGCCAGCAGCCGGACTAGCGGGGGACAAGAGACCCAGTACTTC.